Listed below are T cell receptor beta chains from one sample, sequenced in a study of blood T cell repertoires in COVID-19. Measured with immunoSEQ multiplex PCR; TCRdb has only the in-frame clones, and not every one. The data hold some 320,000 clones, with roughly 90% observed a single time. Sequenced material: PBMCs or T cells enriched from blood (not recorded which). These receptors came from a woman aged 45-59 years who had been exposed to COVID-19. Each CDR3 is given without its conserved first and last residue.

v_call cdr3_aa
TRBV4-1 ASSQAQGGEKLF
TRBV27 ASSLSLSVTEAF
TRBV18 ASSPGQGWETQY
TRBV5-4 ASSLNSLNTEAF
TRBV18 ASSGLAGTGNEQF
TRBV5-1 ASSPEGVDTQY
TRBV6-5 ASMTGVNYGYT
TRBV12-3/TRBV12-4 ASTNDRANTIY
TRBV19 ASNSPRSRQETQY
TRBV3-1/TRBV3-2 ASSPPAGTSGTQY
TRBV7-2 ASSLAPGTARHSSYNEQF
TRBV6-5 ASSRDQGLGQPQH
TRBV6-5 ASRGASYGYT
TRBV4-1 ASSQPGQAHYEQY
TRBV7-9 ASRRLAGVGNEQF
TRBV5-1 ASSLSDSWYNEQF
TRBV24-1 ATSDHLGSSYNEQF
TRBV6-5 ASSYRVDSSYEQY
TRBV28 ASRGTGLLSVGNQPQH
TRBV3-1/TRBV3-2 ASRGQGLRNTEAF
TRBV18 ASLPRQGATGELF
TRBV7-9 ASSSLPASTWETQY
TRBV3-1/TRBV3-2 ASSQPQGSRAF
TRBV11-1 ASSLSLRLAGDEQF
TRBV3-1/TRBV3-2 ASSLGQNQPQH
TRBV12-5 ASGHKAGTYEQY
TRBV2 ASSAPGQGSENIQY
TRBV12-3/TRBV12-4 ASGRGNQPQH
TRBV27 ASSLGRGGAFEAF
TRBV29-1 SVEIAEPGEQY
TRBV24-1 ATSDSRYTDTQY
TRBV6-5 ASSYSYRLEKLF
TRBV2 ASSVWGPNQPQH
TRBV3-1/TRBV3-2 ASSPWGGDYGYT
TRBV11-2 ASSPEGGGYNEQF
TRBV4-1 ASSQFGGRSYNEQF
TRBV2 ASSHLDSLGGYT
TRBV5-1 ASKTYDRDTNTGELF
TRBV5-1 ASSLDRGWDGYT
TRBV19 ASSKGLQGAKLREQY
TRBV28 ASSLSGGLEKLF
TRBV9 ASSGGTGLFGYT
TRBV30 AWSRTGSQPQH
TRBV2 ASSLGQKGNYGYT
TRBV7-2 ASRLAGGPSYEQY
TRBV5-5 ASSPWPPEGLLNTEAF
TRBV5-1 ASSSQGLTNEKLF
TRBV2 VSSPDRNYGYT
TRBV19 ASSVSPTYEQY
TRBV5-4 ASSLERRETQY
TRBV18 ASSPRGSGYEQY
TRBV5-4 ASSSGTNTNEKLF
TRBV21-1 ASRTSGTANTGELF
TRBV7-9 ASSLSSGNTIY
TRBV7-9 ASSLAGQTYEQY
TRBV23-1 AVTGKQNYGYT
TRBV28 ASSLGLEQY
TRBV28 ASSLAGAVREQY